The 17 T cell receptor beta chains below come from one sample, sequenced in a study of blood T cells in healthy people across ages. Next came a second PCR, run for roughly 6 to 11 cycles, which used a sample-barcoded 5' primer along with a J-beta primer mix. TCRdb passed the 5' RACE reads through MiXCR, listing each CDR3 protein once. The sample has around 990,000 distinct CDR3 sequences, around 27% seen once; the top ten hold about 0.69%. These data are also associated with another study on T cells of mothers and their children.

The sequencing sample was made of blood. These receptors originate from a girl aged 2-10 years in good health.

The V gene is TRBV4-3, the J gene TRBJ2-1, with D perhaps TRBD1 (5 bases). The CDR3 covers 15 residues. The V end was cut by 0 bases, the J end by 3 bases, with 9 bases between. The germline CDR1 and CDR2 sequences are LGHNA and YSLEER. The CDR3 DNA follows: TGCGCCAGCAGCCAAGAGTTCCAGGGCTACAATGAGCAGTTCTTC. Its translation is CASSQEFQGYNEQFF.

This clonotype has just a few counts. CDR3 coding DNA: TGCAGCGGGGGAGGGGTCCAAGAGACCCAGTACTTC. This gives the protein CSGGGVQETQYF. The chain carries TRBV29-1 and TRBJ2-5; 7 nucleotides line up with TRBD2. The CDR3 spans 12 residues. Trimming cost V 7 bases and J 1 base; bases outside gene matches: 3. Germline V gives CDR1 SQVTM, CDR2 ANQGSEA.

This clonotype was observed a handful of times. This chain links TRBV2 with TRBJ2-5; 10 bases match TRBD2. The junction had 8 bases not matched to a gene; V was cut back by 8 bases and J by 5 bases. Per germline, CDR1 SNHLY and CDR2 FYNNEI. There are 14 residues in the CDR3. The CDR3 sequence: CASERGGLGETQYF. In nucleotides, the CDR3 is TGTGCCAGCGAGCGGGGGGGCCTAGGGGAGACCCAGTACTTC.

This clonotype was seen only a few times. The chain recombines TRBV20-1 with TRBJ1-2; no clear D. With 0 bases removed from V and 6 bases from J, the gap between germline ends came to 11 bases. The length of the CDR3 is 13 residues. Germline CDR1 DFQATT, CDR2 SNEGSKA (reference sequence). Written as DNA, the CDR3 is TGCAGTGCTAGAGATTTGAACACTGATGGCTACACCTTC. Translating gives CSARDLNTDGYTF.

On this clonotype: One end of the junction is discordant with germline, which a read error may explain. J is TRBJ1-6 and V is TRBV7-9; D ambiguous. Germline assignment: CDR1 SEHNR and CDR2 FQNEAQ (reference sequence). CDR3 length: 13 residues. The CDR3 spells CASSPDTNSPLHF. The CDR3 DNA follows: TGCGCCAGCAGCCCCGACACCAATTCACCCCTCCACTTT.

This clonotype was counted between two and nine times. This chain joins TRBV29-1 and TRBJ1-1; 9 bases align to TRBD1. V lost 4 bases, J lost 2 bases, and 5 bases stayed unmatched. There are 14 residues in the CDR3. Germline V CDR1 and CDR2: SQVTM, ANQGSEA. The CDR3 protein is CSVVRQGGNTEAFF. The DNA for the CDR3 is TGCAGCGTTGTGCGACAGGGGGGAAACACTGAAGCTTTCTTT.

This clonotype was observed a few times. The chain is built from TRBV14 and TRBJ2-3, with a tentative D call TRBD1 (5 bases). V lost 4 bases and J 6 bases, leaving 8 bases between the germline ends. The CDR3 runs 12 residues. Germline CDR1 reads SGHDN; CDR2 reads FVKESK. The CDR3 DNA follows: TGTGCCAGCAGCCCCACAGGTGATACGCAGTATTTT. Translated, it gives CASSPTGDTQYF.

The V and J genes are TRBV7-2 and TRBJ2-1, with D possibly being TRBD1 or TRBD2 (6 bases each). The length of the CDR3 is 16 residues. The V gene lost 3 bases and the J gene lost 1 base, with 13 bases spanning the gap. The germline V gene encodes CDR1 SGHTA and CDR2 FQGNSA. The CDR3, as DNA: TGTGCCAGCAGCTTTTACAGGGAGGTGTCCTACAATGAGCAGTTCTTC. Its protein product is CASSFYREVSYNEQFF.

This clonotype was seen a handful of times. As DNA, the CDR3 is TGTGCTAGTGGTTTCGGAGACCCCCGGTCCAGTCTAGCCAAAAACATTCAGTACTTC. Translating gives CASGFGDPRSSLAKNIQYF. J is TRBJ2-4 and V is TRBV12-5; D is unresolved. Germline CDR1 reads LGHNT; CDR2 reads FRNRAP. Trimming cost V 3 bases and J 0 bases, with 21 bases left between them. CDR3 length: 19 residues.

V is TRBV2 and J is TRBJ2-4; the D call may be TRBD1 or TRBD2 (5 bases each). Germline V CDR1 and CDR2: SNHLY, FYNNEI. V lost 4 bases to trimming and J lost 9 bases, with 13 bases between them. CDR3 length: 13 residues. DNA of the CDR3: TGTGCCAGCAGTGCCCAAGACGGGGCCATTCAGTACTTC. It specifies CASSAQDGAIQYF.

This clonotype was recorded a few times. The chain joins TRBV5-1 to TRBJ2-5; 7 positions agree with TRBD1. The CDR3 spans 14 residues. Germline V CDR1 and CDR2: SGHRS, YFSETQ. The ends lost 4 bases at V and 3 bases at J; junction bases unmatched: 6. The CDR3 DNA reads TGCGCCAGCAGCGAGGGACAGCTTGAAGAGACCCAGTACTTC. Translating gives CASSEGQLEETQYF.

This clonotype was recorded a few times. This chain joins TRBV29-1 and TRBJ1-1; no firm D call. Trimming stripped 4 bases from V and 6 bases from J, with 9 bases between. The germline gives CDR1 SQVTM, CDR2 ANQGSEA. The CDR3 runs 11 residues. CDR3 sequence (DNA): TGCAGCGTTGTGGGTCGCCCTGAAGCTTTCTTT. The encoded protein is CSVVGRPEAFF.

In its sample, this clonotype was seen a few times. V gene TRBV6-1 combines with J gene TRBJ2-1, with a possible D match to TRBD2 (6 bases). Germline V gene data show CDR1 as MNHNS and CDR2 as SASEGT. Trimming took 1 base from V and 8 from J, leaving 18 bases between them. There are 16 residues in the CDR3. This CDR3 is CASSEEPGRYGDEQFF. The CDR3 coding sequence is TGTGCCAGCAGTGAAGAACCAGGGAGGTATGGAGATGAGCAGTTCTTC.

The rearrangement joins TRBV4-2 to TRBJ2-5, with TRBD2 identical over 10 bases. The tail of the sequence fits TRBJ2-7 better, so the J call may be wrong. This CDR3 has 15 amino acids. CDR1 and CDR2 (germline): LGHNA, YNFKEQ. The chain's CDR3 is CASSPSLAGAYEQYF. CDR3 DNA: TGTGCCAGCAGCCCAAGCCTAGCGGGGGCCTACGAGCAGTACTTC.

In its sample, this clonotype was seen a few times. The DNA for the CDR3 is TGTGCCAGCAGTGAGTTGGCTAGCGGGAGCAATGAGCAGTTCTTC. Its translation is CASSELASGSNEQFF. The rearrangement links TRBV2 to TRBJ2-1; TRBD2 aligns across 10 bases. CDR1 and CDR2 from the germline V gene are SNHLY and FYNNEI. The length of the CDR3 is 15 residues. V dropped 3 bases and J dropped 6; count of bases not matched to a gene: 5.

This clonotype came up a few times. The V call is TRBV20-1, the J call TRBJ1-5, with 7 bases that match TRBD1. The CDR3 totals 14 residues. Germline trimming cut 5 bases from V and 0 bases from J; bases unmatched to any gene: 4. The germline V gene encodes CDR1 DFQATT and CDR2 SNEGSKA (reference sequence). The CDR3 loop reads CSAAGTASNQPQHF. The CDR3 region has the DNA TGCAGTGCTGCCGGGACAGCTAGCAATCAGCCCCAGCATTTT.

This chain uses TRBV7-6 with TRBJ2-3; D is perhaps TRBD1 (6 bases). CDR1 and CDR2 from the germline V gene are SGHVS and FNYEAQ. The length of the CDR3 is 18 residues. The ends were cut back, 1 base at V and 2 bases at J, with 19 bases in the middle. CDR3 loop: CASSLVQSQGLTTDTQYF. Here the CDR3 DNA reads TGTGCCAGCAGCTTAGTCCAAAGCCAGGGGCTAACCACAGATACGCAGTATTTT. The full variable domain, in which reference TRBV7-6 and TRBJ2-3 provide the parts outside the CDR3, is GAGVSQSPRYKVTKRGQDVALRCDPISGHVSLYWYRQALGQGPEFLTYFNYEAQQDKSGLPNDRFSAERPEGSISTLTIQRTEQRDSAMYRCASSLVQSQGLTTDTQYFGPGTRLTVL.